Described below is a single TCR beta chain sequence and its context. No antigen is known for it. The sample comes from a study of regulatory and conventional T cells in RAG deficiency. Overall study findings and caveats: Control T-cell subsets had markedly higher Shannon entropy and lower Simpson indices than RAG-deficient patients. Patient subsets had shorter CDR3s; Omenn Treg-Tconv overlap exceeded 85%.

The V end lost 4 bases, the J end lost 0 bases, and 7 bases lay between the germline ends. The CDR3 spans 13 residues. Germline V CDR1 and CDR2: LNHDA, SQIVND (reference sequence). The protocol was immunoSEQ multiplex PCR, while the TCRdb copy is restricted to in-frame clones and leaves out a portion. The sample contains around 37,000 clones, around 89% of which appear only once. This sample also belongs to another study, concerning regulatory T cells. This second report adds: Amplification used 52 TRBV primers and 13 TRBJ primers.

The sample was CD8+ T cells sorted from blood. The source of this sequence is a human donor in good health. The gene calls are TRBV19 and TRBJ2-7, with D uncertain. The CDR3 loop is CASSRQSSYEQYF. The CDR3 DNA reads TGTGCCAGTAGTAGGCAGAGCTCCTACGAGCAGTACTTC. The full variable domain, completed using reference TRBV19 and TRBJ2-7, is DGGITQSPKYLFRKEGQNVTLSCEQNLNHDAMYWYRQDPGQGLRLIYYSQIVNDFQKGDIAEGYSVSREKKESFPLTVTSAQKNPTAFYLCASSRQSSYEQYFGPGTRLTVT.